The 2 T cell receptor beta chains presented below share a single source sample, sequenced in a study of PD-1 blockade in classical Hodgkin lymphoma (dated by TCRdb to about 2020). Explained via the paper, the time point label denotes: cycle 4 day 1 (C4D1), after about 6 weeks of nivolumab. Every trial patient had relapsed following autologous stem cell transplantation, and prior brentuximab vedotin exposure was what differed among cohorts A, B and C. Library creation used the immunoSEQ multiplex PCR assay. TCRdb stores this immuneACCESS table with in-frame sequences only. Part of the clones is absent; in the studies checked, under half of the shortfall reflects unresolved V genes, and no reason is known for the rest. A total of approximately 30,000 clones appear in this sample, about 80% of them only once. The ten most abundant clones make up under 20% of the sample. Sequenced material: peripheral blood mononuclear cells (PBMCs), taken before the fourth cycle of nivolumab. The receptors come from a human donor with classical Hodgkin lymphoma.

The CDR3 reads CASSPRAGEVGYEQYF. CDR3 DNA sequence: TGTGCCAGCTCACCACGAGCGGGAGAGGTGGGCTACGAGCAGTACTTC. V gene TRBV18 combines with J gene TRBJ2-7; 8 bases map to TRBD2. This CDR3 is 16 amino acids long. CDR1 is KGHSH, CDR2 LQKENI, per germline. The V gene end was trimmed by 1 base and the J gene end by 3 bases; junction bases not matched to a gene: 8.

The V call is TRBV28, the J call TRBJ2-7; 9 bases are shared with TRBD1. CDR3 length: 15 amino acids. V lost 6 bases, J lost 4 bases, and 10 bases stayed unmatched. Germline V gene sequence: CDR1 MDHEN, CDR2 SYDVKM. The CDR3 is CASRSGTGWNYEQYF. Written as DNA, the CDR3 is TGTGCCAGCAGGTCCGGGACAGGGTGGAATTACGAGCAGTACTTC.